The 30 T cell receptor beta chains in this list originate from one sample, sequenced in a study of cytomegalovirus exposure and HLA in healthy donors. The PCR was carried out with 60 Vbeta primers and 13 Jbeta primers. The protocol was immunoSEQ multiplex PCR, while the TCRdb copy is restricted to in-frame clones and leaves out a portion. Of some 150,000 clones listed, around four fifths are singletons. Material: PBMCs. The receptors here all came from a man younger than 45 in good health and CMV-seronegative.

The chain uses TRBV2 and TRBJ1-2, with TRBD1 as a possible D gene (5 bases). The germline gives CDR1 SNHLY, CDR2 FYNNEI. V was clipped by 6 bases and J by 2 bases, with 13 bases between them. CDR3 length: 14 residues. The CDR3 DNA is TGTGCCAGCAGAGGGGAAGGCAGGAACTATGGCTACACCTTC. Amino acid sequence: CASRGEGRNYGYTF.

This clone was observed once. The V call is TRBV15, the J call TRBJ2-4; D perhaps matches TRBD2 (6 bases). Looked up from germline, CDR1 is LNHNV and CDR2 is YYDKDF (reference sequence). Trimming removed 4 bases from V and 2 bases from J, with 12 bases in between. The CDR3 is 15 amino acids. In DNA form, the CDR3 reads TGTGCCACCAGCATCTGGCGGGAATCCAAAAACATTCAGTACTTC. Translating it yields CATSIWRESKNIQYF.

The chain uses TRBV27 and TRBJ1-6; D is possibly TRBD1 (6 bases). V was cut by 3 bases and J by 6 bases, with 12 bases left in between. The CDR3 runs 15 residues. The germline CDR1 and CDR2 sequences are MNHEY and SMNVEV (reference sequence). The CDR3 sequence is CASSFGGAPNSPLHF. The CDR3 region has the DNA TGTGCCAGCAGTTTTGGGGGGGCCCCTAATTCACCCCTCCACTTT.

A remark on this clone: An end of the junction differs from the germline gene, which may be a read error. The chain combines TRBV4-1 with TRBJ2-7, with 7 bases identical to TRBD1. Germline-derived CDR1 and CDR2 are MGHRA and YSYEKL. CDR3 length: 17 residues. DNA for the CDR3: TGCGCCAGCAGACAAGGACAGGTTGGGCCAGACGGATACGAGCAGTACTTC. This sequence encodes CASRQGQVGPDGYEQYF.

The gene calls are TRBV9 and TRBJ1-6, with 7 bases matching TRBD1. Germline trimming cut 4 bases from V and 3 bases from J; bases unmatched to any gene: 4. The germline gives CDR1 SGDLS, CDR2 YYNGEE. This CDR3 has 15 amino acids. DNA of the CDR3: TGTGCCAGCAGCCTCGGGACAGTCTATAATTCACCCCTCCACTTT. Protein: CASSLGTVYNSPLHF.

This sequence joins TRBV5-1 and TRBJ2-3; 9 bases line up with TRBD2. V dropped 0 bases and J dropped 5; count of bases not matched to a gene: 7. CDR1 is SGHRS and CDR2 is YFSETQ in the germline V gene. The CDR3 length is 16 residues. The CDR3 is CASSLGVAGGEDTQYF. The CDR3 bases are TGCGCCAGCAGCTTGGGTGTGGCGGGAGGGGAAGATACGCAGTATTTT.

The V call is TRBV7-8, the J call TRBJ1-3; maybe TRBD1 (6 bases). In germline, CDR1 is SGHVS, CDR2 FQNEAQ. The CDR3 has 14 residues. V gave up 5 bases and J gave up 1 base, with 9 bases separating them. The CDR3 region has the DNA TGTGCCAGCAGCCCCAGGGGTTCTGGAAACACCATATATTTT. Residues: CASSPRGSGNTIYF.

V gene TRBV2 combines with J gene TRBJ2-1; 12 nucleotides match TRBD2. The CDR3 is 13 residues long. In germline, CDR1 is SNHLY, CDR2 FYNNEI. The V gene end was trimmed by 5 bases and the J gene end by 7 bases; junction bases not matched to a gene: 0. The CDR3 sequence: CASSLAGGNEQFF. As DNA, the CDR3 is TGTGCCAGCAGTCTAGCGGGAGGGAATGAGCAGTTCTTC.

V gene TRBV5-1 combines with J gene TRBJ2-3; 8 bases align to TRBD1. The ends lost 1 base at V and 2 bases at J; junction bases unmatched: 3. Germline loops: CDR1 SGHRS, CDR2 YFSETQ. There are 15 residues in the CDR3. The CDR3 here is CASSLNRGDTDTQYF. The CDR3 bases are TGCGCCAGCAGCTTGAACAGGGGGGACACAGATACGCAGTATTTT.

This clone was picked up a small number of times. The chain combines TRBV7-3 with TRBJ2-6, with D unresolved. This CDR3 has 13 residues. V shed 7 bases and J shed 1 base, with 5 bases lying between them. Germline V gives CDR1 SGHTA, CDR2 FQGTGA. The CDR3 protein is CASKASGANVLTF. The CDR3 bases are TGTGCCAGCAAAGCGTCTGGGGCCAACGTCCTGACTTTC.

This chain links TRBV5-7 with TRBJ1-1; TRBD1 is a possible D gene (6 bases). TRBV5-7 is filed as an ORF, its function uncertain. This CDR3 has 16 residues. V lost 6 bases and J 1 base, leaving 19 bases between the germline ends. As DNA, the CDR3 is TGTGCCAGCATCCCTACACCGGGACACTGGAACACTGAAGCTTTCTTT. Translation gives CASIPTPGHWNTEAFF.

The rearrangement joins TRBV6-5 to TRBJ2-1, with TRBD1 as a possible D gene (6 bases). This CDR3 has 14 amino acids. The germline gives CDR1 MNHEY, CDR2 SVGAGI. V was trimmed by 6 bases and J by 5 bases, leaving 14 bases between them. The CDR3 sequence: CASRADGDNNEQFF. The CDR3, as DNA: TGTGCCAGCAGAGCCGACGGGGACAACAATGAGCAGTTCTTC.

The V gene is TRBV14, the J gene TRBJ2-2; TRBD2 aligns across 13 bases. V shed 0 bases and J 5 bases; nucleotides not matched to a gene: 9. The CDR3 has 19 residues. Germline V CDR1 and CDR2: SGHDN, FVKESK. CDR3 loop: CASSQDRRLAGGETGELFF. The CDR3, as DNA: TGTGCCAGCAGCCAAGATAGACGACTAGCGGGAGGAGAAACCGGGGAGCTGTTTTTT.

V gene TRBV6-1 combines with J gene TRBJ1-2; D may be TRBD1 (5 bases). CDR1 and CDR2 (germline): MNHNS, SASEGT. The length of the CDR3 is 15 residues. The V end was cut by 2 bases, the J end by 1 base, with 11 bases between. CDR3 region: CASSESGGVNYGYTF. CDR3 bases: TGTGCCAGCAGTGAAAGTGGAGGGGTTAACTATGGCTACACCTTC.

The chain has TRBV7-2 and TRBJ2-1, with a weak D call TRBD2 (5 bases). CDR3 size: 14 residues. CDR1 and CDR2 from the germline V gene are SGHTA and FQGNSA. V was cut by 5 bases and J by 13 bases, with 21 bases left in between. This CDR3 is CASSPTSNGVLQFF. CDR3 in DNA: TGTGCCAGCAGCCCCACGAGTAACGGGGTGCTACAGTTCTTC. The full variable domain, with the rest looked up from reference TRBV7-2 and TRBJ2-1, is GAGVSQSPSNKVTEKGKDVELRCDPISGHTALYWYRQSLGQGLEFLIYFQGNSAPDKSGLPSDRFSAERTGGSVSTLTIQRTQQEDSAVYLCASSPTSNGVLQFFGPGTRLTVL.

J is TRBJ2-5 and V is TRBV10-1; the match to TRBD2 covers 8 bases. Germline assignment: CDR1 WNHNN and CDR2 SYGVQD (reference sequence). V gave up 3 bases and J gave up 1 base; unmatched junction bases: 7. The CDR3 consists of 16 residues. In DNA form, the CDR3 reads TGCGCCAGCAGTGAAACACCTGGGACTAGCCAAGAGACCCAGTACTTC. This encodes CASSETPGTSQETQYF.

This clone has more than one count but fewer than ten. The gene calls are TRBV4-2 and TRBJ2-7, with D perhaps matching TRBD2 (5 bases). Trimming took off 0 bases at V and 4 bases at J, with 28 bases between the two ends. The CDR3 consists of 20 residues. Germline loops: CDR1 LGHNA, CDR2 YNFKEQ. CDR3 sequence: CASSQDIRSGWIKAGYEQYF. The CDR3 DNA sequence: TGTGCCAGCAGCCAAGACATTAGGTCGGGATGGATCAAAGCCGGGTACGAGCAGTACTTC.

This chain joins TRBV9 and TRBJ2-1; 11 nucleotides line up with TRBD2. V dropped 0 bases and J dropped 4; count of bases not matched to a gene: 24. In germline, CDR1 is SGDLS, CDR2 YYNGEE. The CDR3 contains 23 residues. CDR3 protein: CASSVGYATGLAGGLSKYNEQFF. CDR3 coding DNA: TGTGCCAGCAGCGTAGGATATGCGACCGGACTAGCGGGCGGATTAAGTAAATACAATGAGCAGTTCTTC.

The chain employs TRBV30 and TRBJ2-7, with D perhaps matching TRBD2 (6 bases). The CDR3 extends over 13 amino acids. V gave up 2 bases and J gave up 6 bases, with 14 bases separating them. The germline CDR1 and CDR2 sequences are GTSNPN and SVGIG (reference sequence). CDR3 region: CAWSPPLAGEQYF. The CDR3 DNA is TGTGCCTGGAGTCCTCCACTAGCCGGCGAGCAGTACTTC.

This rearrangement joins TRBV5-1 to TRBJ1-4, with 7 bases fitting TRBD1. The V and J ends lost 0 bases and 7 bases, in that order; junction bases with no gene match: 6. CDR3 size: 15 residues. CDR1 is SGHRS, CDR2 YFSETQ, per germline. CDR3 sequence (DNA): TGCGCCAGCAGCTTGGACGGGACAGCAACTGAAAAACTGTTTTTT. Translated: CASSLDGTATEKLFF.

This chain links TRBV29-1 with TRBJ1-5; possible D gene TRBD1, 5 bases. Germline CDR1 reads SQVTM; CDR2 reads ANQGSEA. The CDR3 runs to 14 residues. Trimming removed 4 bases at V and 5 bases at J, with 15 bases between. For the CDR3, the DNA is TGCAGCGTTGGGGTATCGGGGGTTGATCAGCCCCAGCATTTT. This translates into CSVGVSGVDQPQHF. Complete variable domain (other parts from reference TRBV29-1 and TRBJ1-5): SAVISQKPSRDICQRGTSLTIQCQVDSQVTMMFWYRQQPGQSLTLIATANQGSEATYESGFVIDKFPISRPNLTFSTLTVSNMSPEDSSIYLCSVGVSGVDQPQHFGDGTRLSIL.

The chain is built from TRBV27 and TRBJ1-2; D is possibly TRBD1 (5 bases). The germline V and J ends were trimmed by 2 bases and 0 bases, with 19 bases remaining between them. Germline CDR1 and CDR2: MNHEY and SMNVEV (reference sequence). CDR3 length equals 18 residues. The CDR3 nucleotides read TGTGCCAGCAGTTTAAGGACACCCGACCCCCCATCTAACTATGGCTACACCTTC. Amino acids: CASSLRTPDPPSNYGYTF.

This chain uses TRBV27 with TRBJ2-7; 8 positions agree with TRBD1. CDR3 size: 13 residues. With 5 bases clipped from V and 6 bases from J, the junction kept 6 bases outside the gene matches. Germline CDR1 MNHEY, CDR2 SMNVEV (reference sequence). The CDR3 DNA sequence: TGTGCCAGCAGTCCCCGACAGGGGTCCGAGCAGTACTTC. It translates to CASSPRQGSEQYF.

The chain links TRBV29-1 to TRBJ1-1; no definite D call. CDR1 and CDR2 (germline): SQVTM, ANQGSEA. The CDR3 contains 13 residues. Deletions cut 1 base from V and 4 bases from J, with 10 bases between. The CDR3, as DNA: TGCAGCGTTGAAGCAGTCGGGAGCACTGAAGCTTTCTTT. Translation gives CSVEAVGSTEAFF.

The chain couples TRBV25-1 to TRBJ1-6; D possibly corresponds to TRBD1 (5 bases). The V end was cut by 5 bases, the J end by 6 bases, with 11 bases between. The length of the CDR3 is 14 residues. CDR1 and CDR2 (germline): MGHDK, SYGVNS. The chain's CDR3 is CASSFRQPNSPLHF. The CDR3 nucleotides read TGTGCCAGCAGTTTCCGACAGCCTAATTCACCCCTCCACTTT.

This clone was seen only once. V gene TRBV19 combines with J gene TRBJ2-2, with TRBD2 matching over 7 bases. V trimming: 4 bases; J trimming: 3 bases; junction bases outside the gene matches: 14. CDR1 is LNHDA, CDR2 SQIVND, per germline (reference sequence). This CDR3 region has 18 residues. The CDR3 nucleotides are TGTGCCAGTAGTACCGAAGAGCCGCCAGCGGGATACACCGGGGAGCTGTTTTTT. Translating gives CASSTEEPPAGYTGELFF.

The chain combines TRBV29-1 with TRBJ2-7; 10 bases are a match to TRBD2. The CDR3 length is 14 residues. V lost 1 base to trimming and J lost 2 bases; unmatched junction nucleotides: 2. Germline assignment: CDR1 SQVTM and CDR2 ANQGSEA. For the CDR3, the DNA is TGCAGCGTTGAAGGGACTAGCGGTCCCTACGAGCAGTACTTC. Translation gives CSVEGTSGPYEQYF.

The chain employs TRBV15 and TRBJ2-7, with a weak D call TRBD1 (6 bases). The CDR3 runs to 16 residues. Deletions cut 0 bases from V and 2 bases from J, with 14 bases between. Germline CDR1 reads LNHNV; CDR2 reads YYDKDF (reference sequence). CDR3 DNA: TGTGCCACCAGCAGAGAGGCGAACAGGGACCCCTACGAGCAGTACTTC. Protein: CATSREANRDPYEQYF.

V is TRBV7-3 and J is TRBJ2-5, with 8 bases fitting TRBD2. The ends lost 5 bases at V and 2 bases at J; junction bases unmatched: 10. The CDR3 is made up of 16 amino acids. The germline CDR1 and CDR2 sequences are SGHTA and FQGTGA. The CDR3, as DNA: TGTGCCAGCAGCGCCATGGGCGGGAGGTGGCAAGAGACCCAGTACTTC. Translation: CASSAMGGRWQETQYF.

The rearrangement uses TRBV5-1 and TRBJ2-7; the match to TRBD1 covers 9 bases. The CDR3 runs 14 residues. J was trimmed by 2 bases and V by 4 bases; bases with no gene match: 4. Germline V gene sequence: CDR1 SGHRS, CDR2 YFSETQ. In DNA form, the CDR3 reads TGCGCCAGCAGCGCCGGGACAGGGACCTACGAGCAGTACTTC. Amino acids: CASSAGTGTYEQYF.